This is a list of T cell receptor beta chains from one sample in a study of control samples from healthy donors and cancer patients. The table came from immunoSEQ multiplex PCR; TCRdb's copy has only in-frame clones and leaves some out. This sample has more than 150,000 clones, with about 94% found just once. Source material: blood. The receptors shown here come from a woman in her twenties or thirties in good health. The CDR3 runs from the conserved cysteine through the conserved F or W. D genes are given only for firm matches. The listing skips clone size in some rows; elsewhere it reads once, few, many or a size class.

CDR3aa | CDR3nt | d_gene | abundance | j_gene | v_gene
CASSVSHGSSGNTIYF | TGTGCCAGCAGCGTATCTCACGGGAGCTCTGGAAACACCATATATTTT | . | . | TRBJ1-3 | TRBV9
CASRDGTGSRTDTQYF | TGTGCCAGCAGAGACGGGACAGGGTCGAGGACAGATACGCAGTATTTT | TRBD1 | . | TRBJ2-3 | TRBV11-2
CASRQGDVSGELFF | TGTGCCAGCAGACAGGGGGATGTATCCGGGGAGCTGTTTTTT | TRBD1 | . | TRBJ2-2 | TRBV6-4
CASSPPVRAADTQYF | TGTGCCAGCTCACCACCGGTCAGGGCCGCAGATACGCAGTATTTT | . | . | TRBJ2-3 | TRBV18
CASSYDTDTQYF | TGTGCCAGCAGCTACGACACAGATACGCAGTATTTT | . | . | TRBJ2-3 | TRBV3-1/TRBV3-2
CASSYRDTKNNSPLHF | TGTGCCAGCAGTTACCGGGACACCAAGAATAATTCACCCCTCCACTTT | . | . | TRBJ1-6 | TRBV7-9
CASSGRQGNTEAFF | TGTGCCAGCAGTGGGCGACAGGGGAACACTGAAGCTTTCTTT | TRBD1 | once | TRBJ1-1 | TRBV2
CATGQVYGYTF | TGTGCCACCGGACAGGTCTATGGCTACACCTTC | TRBD1 | . | TRBJ1-2 | TRBV28
CASSAVGGTNTEAFF | TGTGCCAGCAGCGCGGTGGGGGGGACGAACACTGAAGCTTTCTTT | . | . | TRBJ1-1 | TRBV5-6
CASSGAAGLAGPLDEQYF | TGCGCCAGCAGTGGGGCGGCGGGACTAGCGGGGCCCCTTGACGAGCAGTACTTC | TRBD2 | . | TRBJ2-7 | TRBV10-2
CASSSRDSHGYTF | TGTGCCAGCAGCAGCCGGGATTCGCACGGCTACACCTTC | . | few | TRBJ1-2 | TRBV7-8
CASSLDGSSHNSPLHF | TGCGCCAGCAGCTTGGATGGGTCCTCCCATAATTCACCCCTCCACTTT | . | . | TRBJ1-6 | TRBV5-1
CASSLEPEAPLHF | TGTGCCAGCAGCTTAGAACCTGAGGCACCCCTCCACTTT | . | . | TRBJ1-6 | TRBV11-2
CASSFTTSGTYEQYF | TGTGCCAGCAGCTTTACAACTAGCGGGACCTACGAGCAGTACTTC | TRBD2 | once | TRBJ2-7 | TRBV7-9
CAWSVSRTGVNTEAFF | TGTGCCTGGAGTGTCTCCAGAACCGGGGTAAACACTGAAGCTTTCTTT | . | once | TRBJ1-1 | TRBV30
CASSFQSGQGGNTEAFF | TGTGCCAGCAGCTTCCAATCGGGACAGGGAGGAAACACTGAAGCTTTCTTT | TRBD1 | . | TRBJ1-1 | TRBV9
CASSQADRVWYEQYF | TGTGCCAGCAGCCAAGCGGACAGGGTTTGGTACGAGCAGTACTTC | TRBD1 | . | TRBJ2-7 | TRBV3-1/TRBV3-2
CASSLVVPDTQYF | TGTGCCAGCAGCTTGGTGGTCCCAGATACGCAGTATTTT | . | . | TRBJ2-3 | TRBV5-4
CASTPNPGGTEAFF | TGTGCCAGTACCCCCAATCCAGGGGGCACTGAAGCTTTCTTT | TRBD1 | . | TRBJ1-1 | TRBV19
CASSWTSGMTDTQYF | TGTGCCAGCAGTTGGACTAGCGGGATGACAGATACGCAGTATTTT | TRBD2 | . | TRBJ2-3 | TRBV2
CASSQGRGGLSYEQYF | TGCGCCAGCAGCCAAGGGAGGGGAGGGCTTTCCTACGAGCAGTACTTC | TRBD2 | . | TRBJ2-7 | TRBV4-3
CTSSQMGSQPQHF | TGCACCAGCAGCCAGATGGGGAGTCAGCCCCAGCATTTT | . | few | TRBJ1-5 | TRBV1
CASSLETGGAGYGYTF | TGTGCCAGCAGCTTAGAGACAGGGGGCGCGGGCTATGGCTACACCTTC | TRBD1 | . | TRBJ1-2 | TRBV7-2
CASSLMSVAAHTDTQYF | TGTGCCAGTAGTCTCATGTCCGTAGCGGCCCACACAGATACGCAGTATTTT | . | . | TRBJ2-3 | TRBV19
CASSPRQGKTEAFF | TGTGCCAGCAGCCCTCGGCAGGGCAAAACTGAAGCTTTCTTT | . | . | TRBJ1-1 | TRBV7-9
CASSRRGSGKSTDTQYF | TGTGCCAGCAGTCGCCGGGGTAGCGGGAAAAGCACAGATACGCAGTATTTT | TRBD2 | . | TRBJ2-3 | TRBV28
CASSVGTRNTEAFF | TGTGCCAGCAGCGTAGGGACTAGGAACACTGAAGCTTTCTTT | . | . | TRBJ1-1 | TRBV9
CASSQETGGTGELFF | TGTGCCAGCTCACAGGAGACAGGGGGCACCGGGGAGCTGTTTTTT | TRBD1 | once | TRBJ2-2 | TRBV18
CASSLPTSGRAYEQYF | TGTGCCAGCAGCTTACCTACTAGCGGCCGTGCCTACGAGCAGTACTTC | TRBD2 | . | TRBJ2-7 | TRBV7-8
CASSPTRRGRNHTGELFF | TGTGCCAGCAGCCCTACCCGGCGGGGGAGGAATCACACCGGGGAGCTGTTTTTT | TRBD2 | . | TRBJ2-2 | TRBV11-3
CASSYGDTQYF | TGTGCCAGCAGTTACGGAGATACGCAGTATTTT | . | . | TRBJ2-3 | TRBV6-5
CASSENNSPLHF | TGTGCCAGCAGTGAGAACAATTCACCCCTCCACTTT | . | . | TRBJ1-6 | TRBV2
CASSFLNQPQHF | TGTGCCAGCAGTTTCCTCAATCAGCCCCAGCATTTT | . | . | TRBJ1-5 | TRBV27
CSASITGGQPQHF | TGCAGTGCTAGTATCACAGGGGGCCAGCCCCAGCATTTT | TRBD1 | few | TRBJ1-5 | TRBV20-1
CASSPYVGAAFF | TGTGCCAGCAGCCCCTACGTAGGCGCGGCTTTCTTT | . | . | TRBJ1-1 | TRBV6-5
CASSLVGENTEAFF | TGTGCCAGCAGCTTAGTTGGCGAAAACACTGAAGCTTTCTTT | . | . | TRBJ1-1 | TRBV7-8
CASSQDGASNQPQHF | TGTGCCAGCAGCCAAGACGGGGCTTCCAATCAGCCCCAGCATTTT | . | few | TRBJ1-5 | TRBV4-2
CSVSGQGSNEQYF | TGCAGCGTCTCGGGACAGGGAAGCAACGAGCAGTACTTC | TRBD1 | . | TRBJ2-7 | TRBV29-1
CASLRGMNTEAFF | TGTGCCAGCCTCAGGGGCATGAACACTGAAGCTTTCTTT | . | . | TRBJ1-1 | TRBV18
CASSQDIGVGGYTF | TGCGCCAGCAGCCAAGATATAGGGGTGGGGGGCTACACCTTC | . | . | TRBJ1-2 | TRBV4-3
CASSQGGAGATTDTQYF | TGCGCCAGCAGCCAAGGGGGGGCGGGAGCTACCACAGATACGCAGTATTTT | . | . | TRBJ2-3 | TRBV4-1
CASSEPPQPQHF | TGTGCCAGCAGTGAACCACCGCAGCCCCAGCATTTT | . | . | TRBJ1-5 | TRBV6-1
CASSSGTGLRFDNEQFF | TGTGCCAGCAGCTCGGGGACAGGGCTGAGGTTTGACAATGAGCAGTTCTTC | TRBD1 | . | TRBJ2-1 | TRBV11-2
CSAKDTGELFF | TGCAGCGCTAAAGACACCGGGGAGCTGTTTTTT | . | . | TRBJ2-2 | TRBV29-1
CASVQEDNQPQHF | TGTGCCAGTGTCCAGGAGGACAATCAGCCCCAGCATTTT | . | . | TRBJ1-5 | TRBV6-5
CASRGGGPTYEQYF | TGTGCCAGCCGCGGGGGAGGGCCTACCTACGAGCAGTACTTC | TRBD2 | . | TRBJ2-7 | TRBV28
CASKGGSGTEAFF | TGTGCCTCCAAAGGGGGCTCGGGCACTGAAGCTTTCTTT | TRBD1 | . | TRBJ1-1 | TRBV30
CASSLWGLAGEGTQYF | TGTGCCAGCAGTTTATGGGGACTAGCGGGGGAAGGGACCCAGTACTTC | TRBD2 | . | TRBJ2-5 | TRBV28
CASSSVTGGHSPLHF | TGTGCCAGCAGTTCCGTCACAGGGGGCCATTCACCCCTCCACTTT | TRBD1 | . | TRBJ1-6 | TRBV27
CASSLTEGGTSYNEQFF | TGTGCCAGCAGCTTAACGGAAGGAGGCACCTCCTACAATGAGCAGTTCTTC | . | . | TRBJ2-1 | TRBV7-3
CASSDSAGGPDEQFF | TGTGCCAGCAGTGACTCCGCGGGAGGGCCCGATGAGCAGTTCTTC | TRBD2 | . | TRBJ2-1 | TRBV6-4
CASSDTGPNYEQYF | TGTGCCAGCAGTGACACAGGGCCCAATTACGAGCAGTACTTC | . | . | TRBJ2-7 | TRBV6-1
CSVGAGDLYGYTF | TGCAGCGTTGGGGCAGGAGACCTCTATGGCTACACCTTC | . | . | TRBJ1-2 | TRBV29-1
CASSPQGQGREKLFF | TGTGCCAGCTCACCACAGGGACAGGGCCGTGAAAAACTGTTTTTT | TRBD1 | . | TRBJ1-4 | TRBV18
CASSQEGLYGRGYTF | TGTGCCAGCAGCCAAGAAGGTCTTTATGGACGCGGCTACACCTTC | . | . | TRBJ1-2 | TRBV3-1/TRBV3-2
CASIGTGYLSPLHF | TGTGCCAGCATCGGGACAGGTTATCTCTCACCCCTCCACTTT | TRBD1 | . | TRBJ1-6 | TRBV28
CASSLRDSYEQYF | TGTGCCAGTAGTCTCCGGGACAGCTACGAGCAGTACTTC | TRBD1 | once | TRBJ2-7 | TRBV19
CASSLLAGNEQYF | TGTGCCAGCAGTTTACTAGCGGGAAACGAGCAGTACTTC | TRBD2 | once | TRBJ2-7 | TRBV27
CASSSGLSSYNEQFF | TGTGCCAGCAGTAGCGGCCTGAGCTCCTACAATGAGCAGTTCTTC | . | . | TRBJ2-1 | TRBV6-5